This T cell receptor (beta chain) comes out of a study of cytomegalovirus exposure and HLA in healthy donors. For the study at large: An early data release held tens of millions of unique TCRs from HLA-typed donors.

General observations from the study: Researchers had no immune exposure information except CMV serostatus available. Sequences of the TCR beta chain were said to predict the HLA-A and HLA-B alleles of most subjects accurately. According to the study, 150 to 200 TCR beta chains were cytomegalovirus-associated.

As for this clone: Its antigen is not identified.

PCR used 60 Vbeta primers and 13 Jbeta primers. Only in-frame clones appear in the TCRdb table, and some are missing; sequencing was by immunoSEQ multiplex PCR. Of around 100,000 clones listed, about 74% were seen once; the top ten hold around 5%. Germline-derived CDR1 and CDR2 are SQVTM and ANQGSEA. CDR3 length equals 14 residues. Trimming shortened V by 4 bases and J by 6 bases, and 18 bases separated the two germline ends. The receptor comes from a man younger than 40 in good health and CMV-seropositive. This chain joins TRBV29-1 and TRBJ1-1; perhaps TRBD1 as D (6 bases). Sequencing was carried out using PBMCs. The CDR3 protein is CSVVPFTGIPEAFF. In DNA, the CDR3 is TGCAGCGTTGTCCCTTTCACAGGGATCCCTGAAGCTTTCTTT.